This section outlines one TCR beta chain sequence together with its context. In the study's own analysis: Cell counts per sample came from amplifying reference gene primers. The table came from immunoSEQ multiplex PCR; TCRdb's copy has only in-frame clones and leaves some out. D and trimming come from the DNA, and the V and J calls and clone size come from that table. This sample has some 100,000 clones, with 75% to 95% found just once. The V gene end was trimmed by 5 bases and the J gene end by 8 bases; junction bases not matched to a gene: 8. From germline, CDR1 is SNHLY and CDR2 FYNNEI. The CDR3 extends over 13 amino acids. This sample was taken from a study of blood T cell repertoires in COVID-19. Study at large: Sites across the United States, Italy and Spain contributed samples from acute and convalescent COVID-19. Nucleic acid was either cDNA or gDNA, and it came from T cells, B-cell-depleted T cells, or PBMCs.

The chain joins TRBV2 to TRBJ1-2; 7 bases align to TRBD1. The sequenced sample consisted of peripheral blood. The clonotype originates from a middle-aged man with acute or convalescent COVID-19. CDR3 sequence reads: CASSPDRSQGYTF. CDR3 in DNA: TGTGCCAGCAGTCCGGACAGGTCTCAAGGCTACACCTTC.